This T cell receptor (beta chain) came from a study of cytomegalovirus exposure and HLA in healthy donors. Whole-study results and caveats: Roughly uniform sequencing depth across donors was assumed, possibly incorrectly. In an earlier analysis, about 90% or about 30%: the productive usage of most TCR beta V segments. Per published reports, the classifier diagnosed cytomegalovirus status with high specificity and sensitivity.

CDR1 is SNHLY, CDR2 FYNNEI, per germline. J was trimmed by 4 bases and V by 6 bases; bases with no gene match: 8. The CDR3 is 14 amino acids. With 60 Vbeta and 13 Jbeta primers, the PCR was carried out. The protocol was immunoSEQ multiplex PCR, while the TCRdb copy is restricted to in-frame clones and leaves out a portion. The profile shows 130,000 or so clones, approximately 77% of them singletons. About this clone itself: Its antigen is not identified.

The V gene is TRBV2, the J gene TRBJ1-1, with 7 bases matching TRBD1. The TCR originated in a woman in her sixties in good health and CMV-seronegative. The specimen was PBMCs. The CDR3 is CASRAGTAVTEAFF. The CDR3 DNA sequence: TGTGCCAGCAGAGCCGGGACAGCGGTCACTGAAGCTTTCTTT.